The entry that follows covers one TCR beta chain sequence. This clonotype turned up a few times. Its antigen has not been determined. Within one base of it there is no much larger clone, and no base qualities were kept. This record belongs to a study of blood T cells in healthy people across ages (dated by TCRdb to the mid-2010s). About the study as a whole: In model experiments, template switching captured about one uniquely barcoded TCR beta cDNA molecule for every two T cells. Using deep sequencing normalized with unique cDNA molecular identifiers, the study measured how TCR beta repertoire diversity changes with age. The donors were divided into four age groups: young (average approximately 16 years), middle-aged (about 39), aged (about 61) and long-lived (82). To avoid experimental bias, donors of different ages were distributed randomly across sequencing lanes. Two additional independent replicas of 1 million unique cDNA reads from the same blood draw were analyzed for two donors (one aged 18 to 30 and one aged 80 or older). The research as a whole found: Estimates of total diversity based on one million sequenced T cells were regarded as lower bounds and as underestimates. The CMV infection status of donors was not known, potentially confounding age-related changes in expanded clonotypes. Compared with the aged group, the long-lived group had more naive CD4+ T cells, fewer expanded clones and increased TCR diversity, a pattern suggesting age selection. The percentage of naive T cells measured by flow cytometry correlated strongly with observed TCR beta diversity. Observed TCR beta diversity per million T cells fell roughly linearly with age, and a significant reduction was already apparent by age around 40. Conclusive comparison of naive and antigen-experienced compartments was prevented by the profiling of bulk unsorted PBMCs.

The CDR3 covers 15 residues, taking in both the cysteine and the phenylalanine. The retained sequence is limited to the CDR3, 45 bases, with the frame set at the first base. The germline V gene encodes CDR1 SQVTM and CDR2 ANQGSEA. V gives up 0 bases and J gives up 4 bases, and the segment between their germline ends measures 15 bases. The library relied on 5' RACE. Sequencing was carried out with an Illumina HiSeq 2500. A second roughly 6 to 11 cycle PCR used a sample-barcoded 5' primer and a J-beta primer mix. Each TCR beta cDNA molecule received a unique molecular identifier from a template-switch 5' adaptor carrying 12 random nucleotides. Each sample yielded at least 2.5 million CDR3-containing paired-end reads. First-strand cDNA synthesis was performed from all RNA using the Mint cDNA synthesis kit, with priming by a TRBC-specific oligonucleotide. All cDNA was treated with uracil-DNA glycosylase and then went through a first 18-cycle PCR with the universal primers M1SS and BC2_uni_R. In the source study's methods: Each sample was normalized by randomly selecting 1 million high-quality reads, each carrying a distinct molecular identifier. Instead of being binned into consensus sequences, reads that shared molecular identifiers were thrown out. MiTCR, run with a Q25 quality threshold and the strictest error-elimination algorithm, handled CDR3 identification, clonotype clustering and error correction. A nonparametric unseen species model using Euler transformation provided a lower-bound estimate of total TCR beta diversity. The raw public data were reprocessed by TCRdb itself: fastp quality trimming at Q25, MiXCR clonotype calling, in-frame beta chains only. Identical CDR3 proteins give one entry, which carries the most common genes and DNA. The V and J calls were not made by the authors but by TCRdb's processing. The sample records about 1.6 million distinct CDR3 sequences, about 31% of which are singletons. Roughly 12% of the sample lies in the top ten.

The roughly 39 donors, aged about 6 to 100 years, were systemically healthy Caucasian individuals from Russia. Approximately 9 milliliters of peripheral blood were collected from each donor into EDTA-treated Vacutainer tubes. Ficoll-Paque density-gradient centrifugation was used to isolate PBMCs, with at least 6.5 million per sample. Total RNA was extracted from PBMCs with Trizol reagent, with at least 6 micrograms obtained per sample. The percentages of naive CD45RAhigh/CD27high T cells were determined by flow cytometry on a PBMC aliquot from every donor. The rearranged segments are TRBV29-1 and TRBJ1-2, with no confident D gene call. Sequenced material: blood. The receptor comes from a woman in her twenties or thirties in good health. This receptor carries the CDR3 CSVEEVGGLRYGYTF. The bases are TGCAGCGTTGAAGAGGTGGGAGGGCTTCGCTATGGCTACACCTTC.